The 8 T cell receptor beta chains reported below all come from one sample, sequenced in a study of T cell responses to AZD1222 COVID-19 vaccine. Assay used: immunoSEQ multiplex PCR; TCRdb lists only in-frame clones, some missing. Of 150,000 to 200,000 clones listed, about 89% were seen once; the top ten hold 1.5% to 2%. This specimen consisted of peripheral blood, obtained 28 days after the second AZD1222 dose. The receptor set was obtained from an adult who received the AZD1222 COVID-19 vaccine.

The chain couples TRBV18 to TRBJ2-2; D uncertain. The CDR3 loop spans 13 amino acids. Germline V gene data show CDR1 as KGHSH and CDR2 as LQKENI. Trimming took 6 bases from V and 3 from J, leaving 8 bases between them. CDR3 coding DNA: TGTGCCAGCTCCCAGATGGACACCGGGGAGCTGTTTTTT. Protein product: CASSQMDTGELFF.

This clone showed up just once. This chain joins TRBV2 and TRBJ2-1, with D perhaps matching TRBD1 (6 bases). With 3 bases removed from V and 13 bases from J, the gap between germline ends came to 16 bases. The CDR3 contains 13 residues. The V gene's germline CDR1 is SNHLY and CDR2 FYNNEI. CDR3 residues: CASSDNSLGAQFF. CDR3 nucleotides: TGTGCCAGCAGTGACAACTCGCTGGGGGCCCAGTTCTTC.

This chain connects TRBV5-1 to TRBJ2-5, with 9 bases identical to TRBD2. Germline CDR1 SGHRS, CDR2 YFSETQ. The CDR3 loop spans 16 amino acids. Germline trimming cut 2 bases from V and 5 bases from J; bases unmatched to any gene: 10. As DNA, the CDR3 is TGCGCCAGCAGCTTAGGGCCGGGACTAGCTGAGGAGACCCAGTACTTC. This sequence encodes CASSLGPGLAEETQYF.

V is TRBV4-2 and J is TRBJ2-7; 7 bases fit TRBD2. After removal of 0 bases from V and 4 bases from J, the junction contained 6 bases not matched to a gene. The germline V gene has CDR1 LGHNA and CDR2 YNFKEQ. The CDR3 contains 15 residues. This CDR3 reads CASSQEWREIYEQYF. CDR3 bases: TGTGCCAGCAGCCAAGAGTGGCGGGAGATTTACGAGCAGTACTTC.

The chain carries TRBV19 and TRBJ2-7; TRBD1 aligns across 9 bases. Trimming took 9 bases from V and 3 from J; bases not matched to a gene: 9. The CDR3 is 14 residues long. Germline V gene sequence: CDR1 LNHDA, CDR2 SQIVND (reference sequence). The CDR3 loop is CASQQGAWDYEQYF. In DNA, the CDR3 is TGTGCCAGCCAACAGGGGGCCTGGGACTACGAGCAGTACTTC.

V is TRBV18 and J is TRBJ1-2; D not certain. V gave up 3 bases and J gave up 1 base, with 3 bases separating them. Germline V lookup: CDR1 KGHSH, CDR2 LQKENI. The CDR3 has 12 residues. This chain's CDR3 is CASSPNNYGYTF. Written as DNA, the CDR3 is TGTGCCAGCTCACCGAATAACTATGGCTACACCTTC.

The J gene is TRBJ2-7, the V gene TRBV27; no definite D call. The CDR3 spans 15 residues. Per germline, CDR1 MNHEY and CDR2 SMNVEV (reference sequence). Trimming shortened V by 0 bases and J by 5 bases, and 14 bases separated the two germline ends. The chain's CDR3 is CASSLSGGKSDEQYF. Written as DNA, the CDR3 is TGTGCCAGCAGTTTATCGGGCGGCAAGAGCGACGAGCAGTACTTC.

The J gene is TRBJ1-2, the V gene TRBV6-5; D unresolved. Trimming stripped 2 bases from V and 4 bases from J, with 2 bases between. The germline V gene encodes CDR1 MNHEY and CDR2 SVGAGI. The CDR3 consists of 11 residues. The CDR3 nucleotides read TGTGCCAGCAGTTACAGCTATGGCTACACCTTC. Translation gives CASSYSYGYTF.